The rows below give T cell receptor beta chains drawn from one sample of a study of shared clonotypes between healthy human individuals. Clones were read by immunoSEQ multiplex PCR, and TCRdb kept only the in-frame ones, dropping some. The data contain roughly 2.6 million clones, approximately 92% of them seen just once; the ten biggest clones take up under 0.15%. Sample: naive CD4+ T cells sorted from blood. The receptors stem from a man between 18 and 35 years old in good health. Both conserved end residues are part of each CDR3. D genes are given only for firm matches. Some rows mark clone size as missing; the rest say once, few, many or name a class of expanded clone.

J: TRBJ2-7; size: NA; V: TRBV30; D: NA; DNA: TGTGCCTGGAGTGTAAACAGTGCCTACGAGCAGTACTTC; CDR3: CAWSVNSAYEQYF
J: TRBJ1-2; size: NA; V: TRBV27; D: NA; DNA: TGTGCCAGCAGTTTACTAGGGAACTATGGCTACACCTTC; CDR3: CASSLLGNYGYTF
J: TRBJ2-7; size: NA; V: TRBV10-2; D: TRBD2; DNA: TGCGCCAGCAGTGCCCCGACTAGCGGGAGGTACGAGCAGTACTTC; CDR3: CASSAPTSGRYEQYF
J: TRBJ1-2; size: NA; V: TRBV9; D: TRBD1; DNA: TGTGCCAGCAGCGGACAGGGCGCCTATGGCTACACCTTC; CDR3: CASSGQGAYGYTF
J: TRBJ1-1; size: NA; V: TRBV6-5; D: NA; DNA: TGTGCCAGCAGTAGAGGGTTTCAGGTGAACACTGAAGCTTTCTTT; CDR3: CASSRGFQVNTEAFF
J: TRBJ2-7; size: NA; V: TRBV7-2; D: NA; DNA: TGTGCCAGCAGCTCTGAGTACGAGCAGTACTTC; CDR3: CASSSEYEQYF
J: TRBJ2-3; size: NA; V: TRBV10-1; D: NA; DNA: TGCGCCAGTTGGGACTCCACAGATACGCAGTATTTT; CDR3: CASWDSTDTQYF
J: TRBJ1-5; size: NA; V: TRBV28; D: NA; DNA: TGTGCCAGCAGCACCGAGGGACGTGGGTACGGTCAGCCCCAGCATTTT; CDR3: CASSTEGRGYGQPQHF
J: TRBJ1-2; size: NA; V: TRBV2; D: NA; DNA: TGTGCCAGCACCTACGTAGGGATAGGGTATGGCTACACCTTC; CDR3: CASTYVGIGYGYTF
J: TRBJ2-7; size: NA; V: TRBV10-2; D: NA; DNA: TGCGCCAGCAGTGGCGGCAGTTCCTACGAGCAGTACTTC; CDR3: CASSGGSSYEQYF
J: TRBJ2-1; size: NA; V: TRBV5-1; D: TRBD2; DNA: TGCGCCAGCAGCCCCATGATAGCGGGAGGGTTCACCTCCTACAATGAGCAGTTCTTC; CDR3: CASSPMIAGGFTSYNEQFF
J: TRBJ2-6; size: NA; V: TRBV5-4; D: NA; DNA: TGTGCCAGCAGCTTAGGACGGCGCTCTGGGGCCAACGTCCTGACTTTC; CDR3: CASSLGRRSGANVLTF
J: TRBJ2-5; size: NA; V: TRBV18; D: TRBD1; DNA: TGTGCCAGCTCACAGGGACAGTCCCCAGAGACCCAGTACTTC; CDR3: CASSQGQSPETQYF
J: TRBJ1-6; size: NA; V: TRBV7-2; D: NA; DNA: TGTGCCAGCAGCTTAGCCTGGTTTTCGGATTCACCCCTCCACTTT; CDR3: CASSLAWFSDSPLHF
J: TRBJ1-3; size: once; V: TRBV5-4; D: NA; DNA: TGTGCCAGCAGCGCAGGGACATACTCTGGAAACACCATATATTTT; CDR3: CASSAGTYSGNTIYF
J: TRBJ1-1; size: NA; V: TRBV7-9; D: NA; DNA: TGTGCCAGCAGCCTCCGAAGGGTAGACACTGAAGCTTTCTTT; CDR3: CASSLRRVDTEAFF
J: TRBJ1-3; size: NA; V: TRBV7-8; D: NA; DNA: TGTGCCAGCAGCTTAGCTGGGGTGGCTGGAAACACCATATATTTT; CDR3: CASSLAGVAGNTIYF
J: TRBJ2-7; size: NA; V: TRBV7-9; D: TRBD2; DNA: TGTGCCAGCAGCTTAGGGTCGTCAGCGGGAGGCTCCTACGAGCAGTACTTC; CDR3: CASSLGSSAGGSYEQYF
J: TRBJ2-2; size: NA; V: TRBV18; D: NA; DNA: TGTGCCAGCTCACCCGGGACACAGAACACCGGGGAGCTGTTTTTT; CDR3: CASSPGTQNTGELFF
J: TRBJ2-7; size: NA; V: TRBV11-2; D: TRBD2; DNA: TGTGCCAGCAGCGCAAGAACTAGCGGGCCATACGAGCAGTACTTC; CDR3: CASSARTSGPYEQYF
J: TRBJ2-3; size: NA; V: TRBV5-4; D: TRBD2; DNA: TGTGCCAGCAGCTTGGGATCCCAGAGAAAAGCGGGAGTTAGCACAGATACGCAGTATTTT; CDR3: CASSLGSQRKAGVSTDTQYF
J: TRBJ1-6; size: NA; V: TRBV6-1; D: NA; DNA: TGTGCCAGCAGGGACAGTAGATCACCCCTCCACTTT; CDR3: CASRDSRSPLHF
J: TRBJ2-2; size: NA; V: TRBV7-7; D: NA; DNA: TGTGCTAGCAGCCCCGACTTAGTCAGGGGGGAAAACACCGGGGAGCTGTTTTTT; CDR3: CASSPDLVRGENTGELFF
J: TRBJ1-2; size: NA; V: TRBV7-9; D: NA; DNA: TGTGCCAGCAGCCCAGGACAGACTAACTATGGCTACACCTTC; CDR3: CASSPGQTNYGYTF
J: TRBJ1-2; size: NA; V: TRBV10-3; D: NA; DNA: TGTGCCATCAGTGGGGATCCCATCTATGGCTACACCTTC; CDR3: CAISGDPIYGYTF
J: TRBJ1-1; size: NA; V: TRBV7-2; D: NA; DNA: TGTGCCAGCCAGCGGGCAGCAAGTGAAGCTTTCTTT; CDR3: CASQRAASEAFF
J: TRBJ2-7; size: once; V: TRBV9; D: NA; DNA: TGTGCCAGCAGCTCTCGTTTCGATACCTACGAGCAGTACTTC; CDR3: CASSSRFDTYEQYF
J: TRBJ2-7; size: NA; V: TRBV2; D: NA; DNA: TGTGCCAACAGAGTCACGCCCAGCTCCTACGAGCAGTACTTC; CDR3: CANRVTPSSYEQYF
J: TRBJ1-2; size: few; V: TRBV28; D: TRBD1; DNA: TGTGCCAGCAGTTTATCAGGGGGCGTAGGCTATGGCTACACCTTC; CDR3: CASSLSGGVGYGYTF
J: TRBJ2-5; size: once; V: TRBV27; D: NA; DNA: TGTGCCAGCAGCCTAGAGGTGAGGACAGTTACTCAAGAGACCCAGTACTTC; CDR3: CASSLEVRTVTQETQYF
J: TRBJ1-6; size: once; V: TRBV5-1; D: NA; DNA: TGCGCCAGCAGCTTGTTGGGAACCTATAATTCACCCCTCCACTTT; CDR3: CASSLLGTYNSPLHF
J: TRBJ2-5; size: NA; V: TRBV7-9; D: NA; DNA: TGTGCCAGCAGCTCCCCCCGTCGCGGGAAAGAGACCCAGTACTTC; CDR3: CASSSPRRGKETQYF
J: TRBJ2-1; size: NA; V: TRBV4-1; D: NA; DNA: TGCGCCAGCAGCCAAGTCCTAGTAAATGAGCAGTTCTTC; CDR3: CASSQVLVNEQFF
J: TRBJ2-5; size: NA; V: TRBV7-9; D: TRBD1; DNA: TGTGCCAGCAGCTTAGGGACAGGGGGAGAGACCCAGTACTTC; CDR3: CASSLGTGGETQYF
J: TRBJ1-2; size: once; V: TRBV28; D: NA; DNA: TGTGCCAGCAGTTTGCAGGGGTCTGGCTACACCTTC; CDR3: CASSLQGSGYTF
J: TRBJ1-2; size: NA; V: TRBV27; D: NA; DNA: TGTGCCAGCAGTTTATTAGCAGGGAACGGTGGCTACACCTTC; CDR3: CASSLLAGNGGYTF